Sequencing of this TCR beta chain was carried out in a study of shared clonotypes between healthy human individuals. At the level of the study: Two female and a few male donors aged 18 to 49 were enrolled. Broader study findings: Few donors restricted represented genetic and exposure-history diversity. Unshared clonotypes carried lower generation probabilities than those common to all four donors.

Turning to this clone: No antigen is known for it.

Each sorted subset replicate got 200 ng genomic DNA, about 33,000 genomes. Profiled with immunoSEQ multiplex PCR; TCRdb holds only in-frame clones, not every one. The sample has roughly 2 million clones, 90% to 95% seen once; the top ten hold approximately 0.13%. Germline CDR1 reads WSHSY; CDR2 reads SAAADI. After removal of 3 bases from V and 1 base from J, the junction contained 1 base not matched to a gene. This CDR3 contains 14 residues. This sequence joins TRBV10-2 and TRBJ2-3, with 7 bases that match TRBD2. The specimen was naive CD4+ T cells sorted from blood. Subset reported: CD45RA+ positively selected. The TCR was taken from a man between 18 and 29 years old in good health. CDR3 amino acids: CASSETSGTDTQYF. CDR3 in DNA: TGCGCCAGCAGTGAAACTAGCGGCACAGATACGCAGTATTTT.